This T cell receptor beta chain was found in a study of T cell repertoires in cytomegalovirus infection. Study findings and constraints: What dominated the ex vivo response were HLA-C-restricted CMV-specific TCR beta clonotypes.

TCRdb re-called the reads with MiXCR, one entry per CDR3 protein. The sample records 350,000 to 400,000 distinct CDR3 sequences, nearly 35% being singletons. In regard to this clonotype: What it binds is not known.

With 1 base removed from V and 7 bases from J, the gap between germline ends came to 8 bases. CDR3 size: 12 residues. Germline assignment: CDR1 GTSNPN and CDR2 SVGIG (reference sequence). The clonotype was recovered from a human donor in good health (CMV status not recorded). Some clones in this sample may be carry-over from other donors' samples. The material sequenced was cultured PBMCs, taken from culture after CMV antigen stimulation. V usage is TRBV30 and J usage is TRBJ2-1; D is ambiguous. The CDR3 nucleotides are TGTGCCTGGAGTGGGGGTCGAAATGAGCAGTTCTTC. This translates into CAWSGGRNEQFF.